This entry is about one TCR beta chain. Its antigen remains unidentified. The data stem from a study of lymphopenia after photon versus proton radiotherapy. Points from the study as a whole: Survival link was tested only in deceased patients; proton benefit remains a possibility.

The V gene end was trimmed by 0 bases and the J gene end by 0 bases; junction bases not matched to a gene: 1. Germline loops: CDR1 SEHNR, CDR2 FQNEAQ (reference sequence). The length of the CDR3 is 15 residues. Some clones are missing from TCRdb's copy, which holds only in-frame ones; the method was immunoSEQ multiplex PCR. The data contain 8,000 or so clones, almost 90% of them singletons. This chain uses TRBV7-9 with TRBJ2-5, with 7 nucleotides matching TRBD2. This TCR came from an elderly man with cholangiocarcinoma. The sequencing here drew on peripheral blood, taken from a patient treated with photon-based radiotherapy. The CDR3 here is CASSLARGDQETQYF. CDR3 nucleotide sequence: TGTGCCAGCAGCTTAGCCCGGGGGGACCAAGAGACCCAGTACTTC.